This note documents a single TCR beta chain sequence. This entry is derived from a study of blood T cell repertoires in COVID-19. Study summary: Sample material is recorded as cDNA or gDNA derived from T cells, B-cell-depleted T cells, or PBMCs.

Authors' analysis steps: Counts of nucleated cells, estimated from reference gene primer amplification, were obtained. Sequenced by immunoSEQ multiplex PCR; TCRdb stores in-frame clones only, minus some. V, J and clone size reflect that table, while D and trimming were determined from the DNA. The repertoire holds around 260,000 clones, with 86% as singletons. There are 14 residues in the CDR3. Germline V lookup: CDR1 SGHDT, CDR2 YYEEEE. The V and J ends lost 3 bases and 6 bases, in that order; junction bases with no gene match: 1. This chain uses TRBV5-6 with TRBJ2-2; 11 positions agree with TRBD2. The source material was peripheral blood. The sequence came from a man aged 35 to 55 who had recovered from COVID-19. The CDR3 nucleotides read TGTGCCAGCAGCTCGGGACTAGCGGCCGGGGAGCTGTTTTTT. Translation gives CASSSGLAAGELFF.